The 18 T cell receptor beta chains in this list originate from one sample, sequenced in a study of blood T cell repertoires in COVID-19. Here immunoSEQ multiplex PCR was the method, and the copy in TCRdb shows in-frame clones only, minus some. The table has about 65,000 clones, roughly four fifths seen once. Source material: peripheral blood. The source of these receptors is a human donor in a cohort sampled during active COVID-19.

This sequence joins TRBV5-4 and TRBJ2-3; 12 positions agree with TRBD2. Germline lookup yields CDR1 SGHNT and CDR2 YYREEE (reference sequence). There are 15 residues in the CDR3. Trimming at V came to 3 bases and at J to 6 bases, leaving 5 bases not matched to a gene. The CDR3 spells CASSSGLAGSDTQYF. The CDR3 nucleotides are TGTGCCAGCAGCTCCGGACTAGCGGGGTCGGATACGCAGTATTTT.

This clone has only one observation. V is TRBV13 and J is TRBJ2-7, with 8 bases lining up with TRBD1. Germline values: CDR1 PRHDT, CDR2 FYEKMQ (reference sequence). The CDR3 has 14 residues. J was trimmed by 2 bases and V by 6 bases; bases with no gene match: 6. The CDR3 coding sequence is TGTGCCAGCAGACGACAGGGGCAAACCTACGAGCAGTACTTC. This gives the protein CASRRQGQTYEQYF.

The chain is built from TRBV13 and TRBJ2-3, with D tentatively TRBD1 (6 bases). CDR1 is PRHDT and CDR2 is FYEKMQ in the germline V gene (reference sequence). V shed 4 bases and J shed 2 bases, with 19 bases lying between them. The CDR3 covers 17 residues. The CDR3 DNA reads TGTGCCAGCAGCTACTCACCCCGTGACAGGTACACAGATACGCAGTATTTT. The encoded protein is CASSYSPRDRYTDTQYF.

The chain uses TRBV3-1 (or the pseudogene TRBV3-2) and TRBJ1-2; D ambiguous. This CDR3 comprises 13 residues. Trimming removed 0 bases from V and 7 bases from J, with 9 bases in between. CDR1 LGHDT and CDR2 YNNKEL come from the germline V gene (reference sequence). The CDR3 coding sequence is TGTGCCAGCAGCCAAGACCCGAGGTTTGGCTACACCTTC. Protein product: CASSQDPRFGYTF.

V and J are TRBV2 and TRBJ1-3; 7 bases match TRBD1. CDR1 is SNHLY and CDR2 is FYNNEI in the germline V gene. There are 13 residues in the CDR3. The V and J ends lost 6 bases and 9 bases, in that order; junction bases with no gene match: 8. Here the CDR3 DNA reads TGTGCCAGCAGAATTTCGGACAGGTCCACCATATATTTT. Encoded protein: CASRISDRSTIYF.

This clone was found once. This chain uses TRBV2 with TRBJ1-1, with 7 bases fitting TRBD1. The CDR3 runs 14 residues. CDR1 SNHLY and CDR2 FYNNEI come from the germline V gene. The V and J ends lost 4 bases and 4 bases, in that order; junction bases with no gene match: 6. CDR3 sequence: CASSAHRGTTEAFF. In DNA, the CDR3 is TGTGCCAGCAGTGCACACAGGGGTACCACTGAAGCTTTCTTT.

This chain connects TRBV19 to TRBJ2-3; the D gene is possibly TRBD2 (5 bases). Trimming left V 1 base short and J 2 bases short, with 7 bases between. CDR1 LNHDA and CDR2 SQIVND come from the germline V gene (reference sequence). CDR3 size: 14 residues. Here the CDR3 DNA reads TGTGCCAGTAGTATAGGCGGGTCCACAGATACGCAGTATTTT. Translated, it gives CASSIGGSTDTQYF.

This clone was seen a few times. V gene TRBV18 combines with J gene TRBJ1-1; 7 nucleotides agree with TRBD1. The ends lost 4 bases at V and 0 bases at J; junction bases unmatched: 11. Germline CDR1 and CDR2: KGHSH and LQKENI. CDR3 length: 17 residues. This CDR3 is CASSLKVGTAVNTEAFF. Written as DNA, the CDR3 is TGTGCCAGCTCACTAAAAGTGGGGACAGCAGTGAACACTGAAGCTTTCTTT.

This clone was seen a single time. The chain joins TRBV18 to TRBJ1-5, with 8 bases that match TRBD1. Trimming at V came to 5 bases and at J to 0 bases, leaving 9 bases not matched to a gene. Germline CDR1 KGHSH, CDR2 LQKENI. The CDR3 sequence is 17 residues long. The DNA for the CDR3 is TGTGCCAGCTCAGCCTTACAGGGGGGTAATAGCAATCAGCCCCAGCATTTT. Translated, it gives CASSALQGGNSNQPQHF.

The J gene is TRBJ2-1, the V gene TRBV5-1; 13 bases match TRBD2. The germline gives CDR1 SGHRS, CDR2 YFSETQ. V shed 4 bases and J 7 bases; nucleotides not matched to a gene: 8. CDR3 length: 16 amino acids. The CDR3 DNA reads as TGCGCCAGCAGCCTCGGCGGACTAGCGGGGGTAAATGAGCAGTTCTTC. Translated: CASSLGGLAGVNEQFF.

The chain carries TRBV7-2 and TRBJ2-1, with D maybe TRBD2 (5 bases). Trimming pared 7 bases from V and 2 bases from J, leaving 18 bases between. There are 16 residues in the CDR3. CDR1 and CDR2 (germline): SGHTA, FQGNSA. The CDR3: CASTLYPGLTYNEQFF. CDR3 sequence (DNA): TGTGCCAGCACCCTATATCCAGGACTTACCTACAATGAGCAGTTCTTC.

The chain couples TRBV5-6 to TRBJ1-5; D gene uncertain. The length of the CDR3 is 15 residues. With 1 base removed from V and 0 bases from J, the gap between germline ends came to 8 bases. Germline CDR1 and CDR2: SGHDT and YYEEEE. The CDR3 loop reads CASSLRGNSNQPQHF. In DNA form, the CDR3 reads TGTGCCAGCAGCTTGCGAGGAAATAGCAATCAGCCCCAGCATTTT.

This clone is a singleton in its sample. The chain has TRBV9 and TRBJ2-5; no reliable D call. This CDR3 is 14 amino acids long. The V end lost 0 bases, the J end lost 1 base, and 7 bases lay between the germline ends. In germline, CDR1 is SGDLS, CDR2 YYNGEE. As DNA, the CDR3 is TGTGCCAGCAGCGTAGACATGATCCAAGAGACCCAGTACTTC. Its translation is CASSVDMIQETQYF. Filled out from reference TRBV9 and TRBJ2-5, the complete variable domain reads DSGVTQTPKHLITATGQRVTLRCSPRSGDLSVYWYQQSLDQGLQFLIQYYNGEERAKGNILERFSAQQFPDLHSELNLSSLELGDSALYFCASSVDMIQETQYFGPGTRLLVL.

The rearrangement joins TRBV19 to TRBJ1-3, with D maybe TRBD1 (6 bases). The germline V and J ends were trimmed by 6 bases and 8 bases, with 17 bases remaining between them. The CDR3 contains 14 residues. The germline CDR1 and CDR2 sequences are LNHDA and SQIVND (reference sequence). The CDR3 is CASRPRDRLHTIYF. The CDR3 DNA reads TGTGCCAGTAGACCCCGCGACAGGTTGCACACCATATATTTT.

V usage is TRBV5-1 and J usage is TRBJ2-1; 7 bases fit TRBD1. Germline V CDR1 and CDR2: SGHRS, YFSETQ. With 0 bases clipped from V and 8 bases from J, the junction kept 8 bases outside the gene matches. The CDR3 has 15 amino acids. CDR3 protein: CASSLAFGTAYEQFF. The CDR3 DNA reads TGCGCCAGCAGCTTGGCCTTCGGGACAGCTTATGAGCAGTTCTTC.

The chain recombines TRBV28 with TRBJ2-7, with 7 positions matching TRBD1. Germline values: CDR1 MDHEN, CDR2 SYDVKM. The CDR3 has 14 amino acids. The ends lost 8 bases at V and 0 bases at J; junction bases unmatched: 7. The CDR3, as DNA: TGTGCCAGCCCACCTCCAGGGGGCTCCTACGAGCAGTACTTC. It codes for CASPPPGGSYEQYF.

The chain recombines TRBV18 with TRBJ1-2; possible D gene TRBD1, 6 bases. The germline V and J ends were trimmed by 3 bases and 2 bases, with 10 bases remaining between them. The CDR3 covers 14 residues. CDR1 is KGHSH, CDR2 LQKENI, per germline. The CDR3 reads CASSPAGANYGYTF. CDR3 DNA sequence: TGTGCCAGCTCACCGGCAGGGGCAAACTATGGCTACACCTTC.

The CDR3, as DNA: TGCGCCAGCAGCCAACCATCAGGGGGCTACTCCTACAATGAGCAGTTCTTC. It translates to CASSQPSGGYSYNEQFF. This chain connects TRBV4-1 to TRBJ2-1, with TRBD1 identical over 8 bases. Trimming at V came to 2 bases and at J to 0 bases, leaving 6 bases not matched to a gene. The CDR3 spans 17 residues. Germline CDR1 reads MGHRA; CDR2 reads YSYEKL.